A selection of T cell receptor beta chains follows, all from one sample in a study of T cell responses to AZD1222 COVID-19 vaccine. TCRdb keeps only in-frame clones here, not all; method: immunoSEQ multiplex PCR. Here the sample spans fewer than 95,000 clones, around 91% being singletons. Sequencing used peripheral blood, obtained on day 0 of AZD1222 vaccination. These receptors were taken from an adult in good health. The CDR3 runs from the conserved cysteine through the conserved F or W. The D gene is left open where the match is weak. Some rows have no size entry. The others give once, few or many, or a class for an expanded clone.

clone_size	d_call	v_call	j_call	cdr3_nt	cdr3_aa
NA	TRBD1	TRBV7-2	TRBJ2-3	TGTGCCAGCAGCATGGGACAGGGGACAGATACGCAGTATTTT	CASSMGQGTDTQYF
NA	NA	TRBV20-1	TRBJ2-1	TGCAGTGCTAGTACGGGAACCCCCTACAATGAGCAGTTCTTC	CSASTGTPYNEQFF
NA	NA	TRBV28	TRBJ2-4	TGTGCCAGCAGTGCCGAAGGGGTAGCCAAAAACATTCAGTACTTC	CASSAEGVAKNIQYF
few	NA	TRBV6-5	TRBJ2-2	TGTGCCAGCAGTTACTCGGGTAGCCGGAACACCGGGGAGCTGTTTTTT	CASSYSGSRNTGELFF
NA	NA	TRBV6-1	TRBJ1-5	TGTGCCAGCAGTGAGAGGTCTGGCAATCAGCCCCAGCATTTT	CASSERSGNQPQHF
NA	NA	TRBV18	TRBJ2-7	TGTGCCAGCTCACCACCCCAGGCCTACGAGCAGTACTTC	CASSPPQAYEQYF
NA	NA	TRBV7-6	TRBJ2-1	TGTGCCAGCAGGACTGGACAGTCTGGGAGTGAGCAGTTCTTC	CASRTGQSGSEQFF
NA	NA	TRBV28	TRBJ2-1	TGTGCCAGCAGTTTATGGGCACAGGGTGTAGATGAGCAGTTCTTC	CASSLWAQGVDEQFF
NA	NA	TRBV9	TRBJ2-3	TGTGCCAGCAGTCCTGGACAGCTCACAGATACGCAGTATTTT	CASSPGQLTDTQYF
NA	TRBD2	TRBV28	TRBJ2-5	TGTGCCAGCAGTTTGCGGGGGATCGGGGGCGGGAGGATAGAGACCCAGTACTTC	CASSLRGIGGGRIETQYF